One sample yielded the 15 T cell receptor beta chains listed below, sequenced in a study of human T cells and chemical hapten exposure. TCRdb used MiXCR to reprocess the RACE reads, holding one entry per CDR3 protein. The data contain 45,000 or so distinct CDR3 sequences, about 4.5% of them singletons. This sample's time point: healthy volunteer bleed at 2 weeks. The total RNA was obtained from whole blood that was not fractionated. Input material: whole blood. Receptors originate from a human donor in good health. Some clones in this sample may be carry-over from other donors' samples.

This clonotype was seen a handful of times. J is TRBJ2-1 and V is TRBV29-1; TRBD2 agrees at 9 bases. The CDR3 has 14 amino acids. Losses at the gene ends were 7 bases for V and 9 bases for J; bases not matched to a gene: 13. Germline V gene lookup returns CDR1 SQVTM and CDR2 ANQGSEA. CDR3 DNA sequence: TGCAGCGCCACCTCATTGGCGGGAGGGGGTGAGCAGTTCTTC. This codes for CSATSLAGGGEQFF.

This clonotype was observed many times. The chain carries TRBV27 and TRBJ1-1, with unresolved D. CDR3 length equals 14 residues. V lost 2 bases and J 6 bases, leaving 13 bases between the germline ends. Germline-derived CDR1 and CDR2 are MNHEY and SMNVEV (reference sequence). Here the CDR3 reads CASSLAGARAEAFF. In DNA, the CDR3 is TGTGCCAGCAGTTTAGCAGGTGCTCGCGCTGAAGCTTTCTTT.

Concerning this clonotype: A read error may produce the germline difference seen at one junction end. The genes are TRBV5-1 and TRBJ2-7; tentatively, D is TRBD2 (6 bases). This CDR3 has 14 amino acids. Germline CDR1 is SGHRS and CDR2 is YFSETQ. This CDR3 reads CASRFSGGTYEQYF. The CDR3 nucleotides read TGCGCCAGCCGCTTTAGCGGCGGTACCTACGAGCAGTACTTC.

The genes are TRBV6-5 and TRBJ1-1; unclear D gene. This CDR3 comprises 12 residues. Germline V gives CDR1 MNHEY, CDR2 SVGAGI. Trimming stripped 5 bases from V and 11 bases from J, with 15 bases between. The CDR3 spells CASSPPAGNAFF. The CDR3 DNA reads as TGTGCCAGCAGTCCCCCGGCCGGGAACGCTTTCTTT.

This clonotype appeared many times. The chain joins TRBV7-3 to TRBJ2-3; TRBD2 agrees at 10 bases. The CDR3 has 15 residues. Germline-derived CDR1 and CDR2 are SGHTA and FQGTGA. V trimming: 7 bases; J trimming: 2 bases; junction bases outside the gene matches: 6. CDR3 nucleotide sequence: TGTGCCAGCACGCGTAGCGGGAGGACCACAGATACGCAGTATTTT. It codes for CASTRSGRTTDTQYF.

In this sample, this clonotype turned up a few times. V is TRBV4-1 and J is TRBJ2-7; D not resolved. Trimming stripped 3 bases from V and 4 bases from J, with 7 bases between. Looked up from germline, CDR1 is MGHRA and CDR2 is YSYEKL. The CDR3 contains 12 residues. The chain's CDR3 is CASSQGIYEQYF. Written as DNA, the CDR3 is TGCGCCAGCAGCCAGGGCATTTACGAGCAGTACTTC.

This clonotype was recorded at least ten times. V and J are TRBV6-5 and TRBJ2-7, with a possible D match to TRBD2 (6 bases). The CDR3 is 15 amino acids. The V end was cut by 0 bases, the J end by 2 bases, with 11 bases between. Germline V lookup: CDR1 MNHEY, CDR2 SVGAGI. CDR3 coding DNA: TGTGCCAGCAGTTACTCGGATAGCGGCCCCTACGAGCAGTACTTC. It specifies CASSYSDSGPYEQYF.

CDR3 DNA sequence: TGTGCCAGTAGTATAGGAGGGCCGCCAGATACGCAGTATTTT. Translation gives CASSIGGPPDTQYF. V is TRBV19 and J is TRBJ2-3; TRBD2 might be the D (5 bases). Germline CDR1 is LNHDA and CDR2 is SQIVND (reference sequence). Trimming left V 1 base short and J 4 bases short, with 9 bases between. The CDR3 consists of 14 residues.

This clonotype was seen ten or more times. The chain recombines TRBV30 with TRBJ1-5, with D possibly TRBD1 on 5 matching bases. CDR1 and CDR2 (germline): GTSNPN, SVGIG (reference sequence). Trimming stripped 5 bases from V and 4 bases from J, with 18 bases between. CDR3 length equals 15 residues. The CDR3 sequence: CAWSPPGASNQPQHF. The CDR3 DNA sequence: TGTGCCTGGTCTCCTCCCGGGGCCTCTAATCAGCCCCAGCATTTT.

This clonotype has just a few counts. Because it lacks the conserved phenylalanine or tryptophan at the end, this CDR3 is likely a read error. This rearrangement joins TRBV7-7 to TRBJ2-3; D uncertain. The CDR3 is 16 residues long. Germline V lookup: CDR1 SSHAT, CDR2 FNYEAQ (reference sequence). CDR3: CASSLQTHPSTDTQYS. In nucleotides, the CDR3 is TGTGCTAGCAGCCTACAGACTCATCCTAGCACAGATACGCAGTATTCT.

The chain carries TRBV27 and TRBJ2-7; 12 bases are a match to TRBD1. The CDR3 totals 16 residues. The junction had 11 bases not matched to a gene; V was cut back by 5 bases and J by 6 bases. CDR1 MNHEY and CDR2 SMNVEV come from the germline V gene (reference sequence). This CDR3 is CASSRIPGQGAGEQYF. In DNA, the CDR3 is TGTGCCAGCAGTCGCATCCCGGGACAGGGGGCAGGCGAGCAGTACTTC.

In this sample, this clonotype turned up many times. The chain links TRBV10-2 to TRBJ1-1; no clear D gene. The CDR3 loop spans 15 amino acids. From germline, CDR1 is WSHSY and CDR2 SAAADI. V lost 5 bases and J lost 11, with 24 bases in between. In DNA form, the CDR3 reads TGCGCCAGCAGTATTGCCCTTACTTCGGCCCATGAGGCTTTCTTT. Its protein is CASSIALTSAHEAFF.

This clonotype has ten or more counts. V is TRBV28 and J is TRBJ2-5; D is unresolved. Trimming cost V 5 bases and J 5 bases, with 24 bases left between them. The CDR3 contains 17 residues. The germline V gene encodes CDR1 MDHEN and CDR2 SYDVKM. The CDR3 here is CASSPFGVGRHIETQYF. CDR3 in DNA: TGTGCCAGCAGTCCCTTTGGGGTCGGCCGGCACATTGAGACCCAGTACTTC.

This clonotype showed up just a few times. V is TRBV29-1 and J is TRBJ2-5; tentatively, D is TRBD1 (5 bases). The CDR3 is 12 amino acids. Trimming pared 4 bases from V and 2 bases from J, leaving 8 bases between. Germline loops: CDR1 SQVTM, CDR2 ANQGSEA. CDR3 residues: CSVVPGQETQYF. CDR3 coding DNA: TGCAGCGTTGTTCCAGGGCAAGAGACCCAGTACTTC.

This clonotype occurred many times. CDR3 loop: CASSPDGYYTEAFF. CDR3 DNA sequence: TGCGCCAGCTCTCCCGACGGATATTACACTGAAGCTTTCTTT. This chain connects TRBV4-1 to TRBJ1-1; D remains unclear. The CDR3 extends over 14 amino acids. Germline V lookup: CDR1 MGHRA, CDR2 YSYEKL. Trimming removed 8 bases from V and 3 bases from J, with 16 bases in between.